This TCR beta chain originates from a study of T cell responses to AZD1222 COVID-19 vaccine. The method was immunoSEQ multiplex PCR; TCRdb's version includes in-frame clones alone and lacks a portion of them. The table records over 45,000 clones, 75% to 90% of them present only once. V was pared by 6 bases and J by 0 bases, with 14 bases between. This CDR3 is built from 16 residues. CDR1 is SEHNR and CDR2 is FQNEAQ in the germline V gene (reference sequence). This specimen was peripheral blood, taken 28 days after the second AZD1222 dose. The sequence came from an adult who received the AZD1222 COVID-19 vaccine. V gene TRBV7-9 combines with J gene TRBJ1-4; D remains ambiguous. CDR3 in DNA: TGTGCCAGCAGTCCCGTGTCCGGGCCAACTAATGAAAAACTGTTTTTT. This sequence encodes CASSPVSGPTNEKLFF.